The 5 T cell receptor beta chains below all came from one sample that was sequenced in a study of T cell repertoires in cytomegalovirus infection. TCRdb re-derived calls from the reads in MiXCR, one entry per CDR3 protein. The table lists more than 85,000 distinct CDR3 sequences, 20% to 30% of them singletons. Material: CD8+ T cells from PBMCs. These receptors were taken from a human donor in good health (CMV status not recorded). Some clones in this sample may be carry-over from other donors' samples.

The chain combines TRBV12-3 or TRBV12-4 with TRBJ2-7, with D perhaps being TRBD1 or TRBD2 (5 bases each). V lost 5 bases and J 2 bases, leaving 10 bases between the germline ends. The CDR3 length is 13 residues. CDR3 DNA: TGTGCCAGCAGTCCCAGGGACCCCTACGAGCAGTACTTC. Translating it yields CASSPRDPYEQYF.

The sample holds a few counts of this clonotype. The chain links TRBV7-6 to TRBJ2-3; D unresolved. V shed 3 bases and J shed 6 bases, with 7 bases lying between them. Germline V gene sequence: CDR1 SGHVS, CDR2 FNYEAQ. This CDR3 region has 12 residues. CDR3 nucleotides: TGTGCCAGCAGCTTCTTGGGGGATACGCAGTATTTT. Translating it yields CASSFLGDTQYF.

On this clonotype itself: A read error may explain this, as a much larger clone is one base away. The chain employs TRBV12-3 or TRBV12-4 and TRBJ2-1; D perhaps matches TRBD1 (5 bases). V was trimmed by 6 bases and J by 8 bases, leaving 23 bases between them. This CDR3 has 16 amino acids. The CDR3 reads CASRTLTGDPKHEQFF. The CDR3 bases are TGTGCCAGCAGAACCCTTACAGGTGATCCAAAGCATGAGCAGTTCTTC.

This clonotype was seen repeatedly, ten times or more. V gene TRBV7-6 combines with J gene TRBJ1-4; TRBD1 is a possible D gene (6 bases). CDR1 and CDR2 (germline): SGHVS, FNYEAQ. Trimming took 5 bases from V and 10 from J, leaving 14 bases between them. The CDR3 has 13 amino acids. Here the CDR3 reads CASSPQEQGKLFF. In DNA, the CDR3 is TGTGCCAGCAGCCCGCAGGAACAGGGAAAACTGTTTTTT.

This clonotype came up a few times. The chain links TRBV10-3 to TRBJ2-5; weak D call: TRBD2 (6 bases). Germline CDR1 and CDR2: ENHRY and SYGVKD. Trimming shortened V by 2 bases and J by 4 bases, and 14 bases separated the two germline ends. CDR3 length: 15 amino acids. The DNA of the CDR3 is TGTGCCATCAGTGAGGGGGGGATTTTAAGAGAGACCCAGTACTTC. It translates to CAISEGGILRETQYF.